This T cell receptor beta chain was retrieved from a study of T cell changes during pregnancy in multiple sclerosis. Sequencing was performed with immunoSEQ multiplex PCR; in TCRdb, only in-frame clones are kept and a portion is missing. This sample has under 15,000 clones, with around 83% found just once. Germline CDR1 reads SGHDT; CDR2 reads YYEEEE. The CDR3 is 17 amino acids. V was pared by 0 bases and J by 4 bases, with 19 bases between. The sequences come from CD8+ T cells from peripheral blood mononuclear cells, collected in the second trimester of pregnancy. The chain links TRBV5-6 to TRBJ1-2, with D possibly matching TRBD1 (5 bases). The receptor was isolated from a female donor in good health, enrolled as a control in a pregnancy study. This CDR3 reads CASSLALDKGMPYGYTF. CDR3 nucleotide sequence: TGTGCCAGCAGCTTGGCCCTGGATAAGGGGATGCCCTATGGCTACACCTTC.